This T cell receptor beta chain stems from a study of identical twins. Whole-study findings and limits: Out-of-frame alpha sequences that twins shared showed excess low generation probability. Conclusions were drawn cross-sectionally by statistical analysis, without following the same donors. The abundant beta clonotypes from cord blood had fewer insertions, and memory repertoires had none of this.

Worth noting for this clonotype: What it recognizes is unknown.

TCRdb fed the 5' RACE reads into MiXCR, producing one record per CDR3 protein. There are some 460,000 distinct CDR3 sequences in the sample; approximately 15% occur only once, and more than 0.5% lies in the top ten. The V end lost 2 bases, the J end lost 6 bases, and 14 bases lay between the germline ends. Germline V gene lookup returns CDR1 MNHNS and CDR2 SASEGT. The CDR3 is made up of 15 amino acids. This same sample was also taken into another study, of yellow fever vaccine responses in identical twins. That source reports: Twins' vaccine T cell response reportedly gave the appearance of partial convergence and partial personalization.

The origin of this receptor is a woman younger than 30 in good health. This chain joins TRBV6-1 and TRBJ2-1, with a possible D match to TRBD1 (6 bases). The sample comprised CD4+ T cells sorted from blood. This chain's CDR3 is CASSELLGAGNEQFF. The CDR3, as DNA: TGTGCCAGCAGTGAACTACTGGGGGCCGGCAATGAGCAGTTCTTC.